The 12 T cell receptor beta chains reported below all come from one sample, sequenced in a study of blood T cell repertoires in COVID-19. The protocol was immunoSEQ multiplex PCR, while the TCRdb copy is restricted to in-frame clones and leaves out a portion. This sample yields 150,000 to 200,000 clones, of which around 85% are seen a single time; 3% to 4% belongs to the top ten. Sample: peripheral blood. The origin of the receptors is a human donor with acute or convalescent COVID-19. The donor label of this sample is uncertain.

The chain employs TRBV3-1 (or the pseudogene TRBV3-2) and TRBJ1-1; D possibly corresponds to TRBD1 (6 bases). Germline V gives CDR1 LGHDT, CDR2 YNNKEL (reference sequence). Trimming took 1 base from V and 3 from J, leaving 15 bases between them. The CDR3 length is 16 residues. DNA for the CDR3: TGTGCCAGCAGCCAAGCTCTGGGGGCAGGGGACACTGAAGCTTTCTTT. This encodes CASSQALGAGDTEAFF.

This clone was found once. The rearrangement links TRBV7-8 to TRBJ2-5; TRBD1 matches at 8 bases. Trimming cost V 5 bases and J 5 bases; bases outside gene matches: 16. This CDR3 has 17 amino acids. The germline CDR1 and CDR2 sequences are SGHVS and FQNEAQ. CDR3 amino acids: CASSPWGLNRGTETQYF. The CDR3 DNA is TGTGCCAGCAGCCCTTGGGGGCTCAACAGGGGGACCGAGACCCAGTACTTC.

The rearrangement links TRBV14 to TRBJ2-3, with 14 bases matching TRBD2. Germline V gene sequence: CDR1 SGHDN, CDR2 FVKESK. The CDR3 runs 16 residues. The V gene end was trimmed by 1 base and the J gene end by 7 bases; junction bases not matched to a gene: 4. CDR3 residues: CASSQGTSGGQNTQYF. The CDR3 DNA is TGTGCCAGCAGCCAAGGGACTAGCGGGGGGCAGAATACGCAGTATTTT.

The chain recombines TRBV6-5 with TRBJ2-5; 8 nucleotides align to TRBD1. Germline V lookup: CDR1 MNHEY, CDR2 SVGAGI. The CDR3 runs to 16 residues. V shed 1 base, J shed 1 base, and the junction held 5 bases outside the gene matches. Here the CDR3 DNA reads TGTGCCAGCAGTTACTTCCAGGGGGCGTCCCAAGAGACCCAGTACTTC. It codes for CASSYFQGASQETQYF.

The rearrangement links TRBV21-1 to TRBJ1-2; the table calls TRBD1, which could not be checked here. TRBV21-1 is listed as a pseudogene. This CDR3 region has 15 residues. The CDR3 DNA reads TGTGCCAGCAGCAAATTTGGCAGGGGGCGGAATGGCTACACCTTC. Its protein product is CASSKFGRGRNGYTF.

The CDR3 loop reads CASSQGTGRVYEQYF. DNA for the CDR3: TGTGCCAGCAGCCAGGGGACAGGAAGAGTCTACGAGCAGTACTTC. This chain links TRBV4-2 with TRBJ2-7; the match to TRBD1 covers 8 bases. Germline V gene lookup returns CDR1 LGHNA and CDR2 YNFKEQ. After removal of 3 bases from V and 3 bases from J, the junction contained 7 bases not matched to a gene. CDR3 size: 15 residues.

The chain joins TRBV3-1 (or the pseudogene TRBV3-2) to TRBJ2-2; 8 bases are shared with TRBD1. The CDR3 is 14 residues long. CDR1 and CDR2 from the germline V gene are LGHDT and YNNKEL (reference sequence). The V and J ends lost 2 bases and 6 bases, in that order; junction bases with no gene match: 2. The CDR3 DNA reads TGTGCCAGCAGCCAAATGACAGGGGCCGGGGAGCTGTTTTTT. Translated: CASSQMTGAGELFF.

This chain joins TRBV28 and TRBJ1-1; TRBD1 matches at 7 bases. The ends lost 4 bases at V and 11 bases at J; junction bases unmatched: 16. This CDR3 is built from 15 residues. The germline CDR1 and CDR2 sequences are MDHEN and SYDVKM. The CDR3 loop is CASSSSQTGSHGAFF. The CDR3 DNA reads TGTGCCAGCAGTTCTTCCCAGACAGGGAGCCATGGGGCTTTCTTT.

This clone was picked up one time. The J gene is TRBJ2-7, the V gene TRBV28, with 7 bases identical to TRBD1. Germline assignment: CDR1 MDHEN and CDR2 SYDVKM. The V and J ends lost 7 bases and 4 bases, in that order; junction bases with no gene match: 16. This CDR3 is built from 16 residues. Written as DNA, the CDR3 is TGTGCCAGCAATCCCAGGAGTTCTCTACAGGGGTACGAGCAGTACTTC. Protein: CASNPRSSLQGYEQYF.

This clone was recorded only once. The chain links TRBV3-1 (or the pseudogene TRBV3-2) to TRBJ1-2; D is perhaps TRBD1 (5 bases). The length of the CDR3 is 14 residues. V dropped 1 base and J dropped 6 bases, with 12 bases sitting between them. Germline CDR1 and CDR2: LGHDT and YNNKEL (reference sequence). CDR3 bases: TGTGCCAGCAGCCAAGGGGGGGTTTTAAATGGCTACACCTTC. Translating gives CASSQGGVLNGYTF.

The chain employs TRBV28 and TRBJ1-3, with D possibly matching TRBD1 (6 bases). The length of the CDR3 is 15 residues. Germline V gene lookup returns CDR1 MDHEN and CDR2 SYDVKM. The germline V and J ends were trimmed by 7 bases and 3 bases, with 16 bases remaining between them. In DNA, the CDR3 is TGTGCCAGCACCCTGGGGGGGGCTGGTGGAAACACCATATATTTT. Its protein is CASTLGGAGGNTIYF. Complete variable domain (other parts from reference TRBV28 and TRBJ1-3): DVKVTQSSRYLVKRTGEKVFLECVQDMDHENMFWYRQDPGLGLRLIYFSYDVKMKEKGDIPEGYSVSREKKERFSLILESASTNQTSMYLCASTLGGAGGNTIYFGEGSWLTVV.

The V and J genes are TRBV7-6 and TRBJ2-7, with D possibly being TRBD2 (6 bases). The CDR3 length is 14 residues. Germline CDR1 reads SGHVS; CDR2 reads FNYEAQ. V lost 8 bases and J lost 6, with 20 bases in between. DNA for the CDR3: TGTGCCAGCGCCGTGGGACTGGAGACCGGCGAGCAGTACTTC. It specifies CASAVGLETGEQYF. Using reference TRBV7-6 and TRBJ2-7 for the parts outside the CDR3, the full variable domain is GAGVSQSPRYKVTKRGQDVALRCDPISGHVSLYWYRQALGQGPEFLTYFNYEAQQDKSGLPNDRFSAERPEGSISTLTIQRTEQRDSAMYRCASAVGLETGEQYFGPGTRLTVT.